Sample share makes the clone carrying this T cell receptor beta chain medium-sized. Its antigen is undetermined. Sample time point: cycle 4 day 1 (C4D1), after less than 7 weeks of nivolumab. Every patient was affected by relapse after autologous stem cell transplantation, while exposure to brentuximab vedotin was not uniform. The sample is drawn from a study of PD-1 blockade in classical Hodgkin lymphoma. General study points: Lower baseline TCR diversity was reported for newly diagnosed patients than for healthy donors. Patients were excluded if nivolumab began under 1 year after ASCT (the autologous transplant). Significant TCR diversity gains by C4D1 occurred in CD4+ but not CD8+ cells. Causes of the repertoire differences remain undefined, possibly disease activity or prior therapy.

This table comes from immunoSEQ multiplex PCR, and its TCRdb copy is limited to in-frame clones, with some not included. The repertoire includes under 40,000 clones, 77% of them detected once, and 9.8% sits in the top ten. This CDR3 contains 12 residues. V dropped 5 bases and J dropped 8 bases, with 15 bases sitting between them. Germline loops: CDR1 GTSNPN, CDR2 SVGIG (reference sequence). The sample in question was peripheral blood mononuclear cells (PBMCs), obtained before the fourth cycle of nivolumab. The source of this sequence is a human donor with classical Hodgkin lymphoma. J is TRBJ1-1 and V is TRBV30; the D is unclear. CDR3 in DNA: TGTGCCTGGGGGGTAGAGTCCGGGGAAGCTTTCTTT. This encodes CAWGVESGEAFF.